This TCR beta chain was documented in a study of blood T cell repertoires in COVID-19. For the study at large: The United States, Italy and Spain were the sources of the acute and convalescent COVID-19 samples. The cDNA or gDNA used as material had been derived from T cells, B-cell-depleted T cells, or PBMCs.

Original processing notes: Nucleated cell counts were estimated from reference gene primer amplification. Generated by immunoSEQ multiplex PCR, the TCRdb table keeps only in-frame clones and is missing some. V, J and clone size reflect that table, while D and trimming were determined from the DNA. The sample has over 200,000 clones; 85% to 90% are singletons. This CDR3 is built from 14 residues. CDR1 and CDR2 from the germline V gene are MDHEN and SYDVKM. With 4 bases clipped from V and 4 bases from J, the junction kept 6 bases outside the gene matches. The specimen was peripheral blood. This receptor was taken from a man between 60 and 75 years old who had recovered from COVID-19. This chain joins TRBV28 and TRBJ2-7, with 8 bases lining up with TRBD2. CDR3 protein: CASSSLGGGYEQYF. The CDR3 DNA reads TGTGCCAGCAGTTCCCTCGGGGGGGGGTACGAGCAGTACTTC.